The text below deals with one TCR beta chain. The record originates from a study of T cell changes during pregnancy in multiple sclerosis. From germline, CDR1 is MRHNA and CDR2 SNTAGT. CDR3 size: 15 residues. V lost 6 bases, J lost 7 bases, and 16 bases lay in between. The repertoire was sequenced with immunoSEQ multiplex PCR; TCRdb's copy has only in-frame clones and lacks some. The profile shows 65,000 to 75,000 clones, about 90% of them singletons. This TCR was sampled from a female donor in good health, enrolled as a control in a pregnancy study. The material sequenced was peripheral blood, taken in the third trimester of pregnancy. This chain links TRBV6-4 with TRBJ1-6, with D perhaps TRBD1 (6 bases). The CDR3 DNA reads TGTGCCAGCAGACCCCGGGGGGCTAGCAATTCACCCCTCCACTTT. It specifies CASRPRGASNSPLHF.